The source of this T cell receptor beta chain is a study of T cells in localized non-small cell lung cancer (TCRdb year 2020). Study-level background: Comparing tumors with uninvolved tumor-adjacent lungs, the study looked at the T cell repertoires of hundreds of patients with early-stage NSCLC. The cohort was made up of about 240 treatment-naive NSCLC patients whose localized lung tumors had been resected. NSCLC patients had a mean age of roughly 69 years, and about 140 were male and some 98 female.

Overall study results and their limits: Because multi-region tumor sequencing was not done, intratumor heterogeneity could not be ruled out. A median of approximately 55 of the top 100 tumor clones were detected in paired uninvolved adjacent lung, and 28 of these tumor clones were also found among the top 100 clones of the paired uninvolved adjacent lung. Longer overall survival was associated with higher T cell density in blood, whereas shorter survival was associated with higher clonality in adjacent lung. Because the study design was exploratory, TCR variables were selected using unadjusted p-values without false-discovery rate correction. Uninvolved tumor-adjacent lung showed the highest T cell clonality, higher than tumor, which suggests more focused antigenic responses in the uninvolved tumor-adjacent lung.

Notes on this clone: Its specific antigen is unknown. No base quality information exists; no much larger clone differs at one position.

At diagnosis, tumor, uninvolved tumor-adjacent lung and peripheral blood were collected and then preserved as a mix of FFPE and fresh-frozen material. For TCR repertoire profiling, blood samples were analyzed as peripheral blood mononuclear cells. TCR beta CDR3 regions were sequenced from DNA using the immunoSEQ Assay. The authors processed their data as follows. To compute T cell density, TCR beta template counts were normalized to usable DNA, which was estimated by amplifying housekeeping genes. Richness was estimated with the preseqR package, extrapolating to 400,000 templates for PBMC samples and 120,000 templates for tissue samples. Clonality was defined as one minus Pielou's evenness. Tissue-enriched TCRs were identified by differential abundance testing using productive amino-acid clonotypes, minimum total count 5 and alpha 0.1. The Jaccard Index and the Morisita Overlap Index were used to measure repertoire overlap between compartments. GLIPH clustered TCR beta CDR3s with public tetramer-defined viral CDR3s; viral motifs required at least three viral sequences plus V-gene enrichment. TCRdb stores this immuneACCESS table with in-frame sequences only. Part of the clones is absent; in the studies checked, under half of the shortfall reflects unresolved V genes, and no reason is known for the rest. That table gives V, J and clone size, and the DNA gave D and trimming. Within this sample are approximately 150,000 clones, with 80% to 90% of them counted one time only. The top ten constitute approximately 1.5% of the sample.

The sequence derives from a female donor aged 60 or older with stage I lung adenocarcinoma. The specimen was peripheral blood, collected before any cancer treatment.

Here the CDR3 is given as CAISAMVTDTQYF. The DNA sequence reads TGTGCCATCAGTGCAATGGTAACAGATACGCAGTATTTT. The chain uses TRBV10-3 and TRBJ2-3, with the D gene too uncertain to name. Including cysteine and phenylalanine, the CDR3 has 13 amino acids. The retained sequence is limited to the CDR3, 39 bases, with the frame set at the first base. As encoded in the germline V gene, CDR1 is ENHRY while CDR2 is SYGVKD. V loses 4 bases of germline sequence and J loses 3 bases, and the interval between the two ends is 8 bases.